The rows below give T cell receptor beta chains drawn from one sample of a study of blood T cell repertoires in COVID-19. The data were produced by immunoSEQ multiplex PCR, yet TCRdb's version contains in-frame clones alone and is incomplete. The sample consists of 200,000 to 300,000 clones, around 86% of them appearing once. The sequenced material came from PBMCs or T cells enriched from blood (not recorded which). Every receptor here comes from a man aged 35 to 55 who had recovered from COVID-19. The CDR3 runs from the conserved cysteine through the conserved F or W. A D gene is named only where the DNA matches it firmly. Clone sizes are given selectively: once, few, many, or a class where the clone is expanded.

d_call	v_call	clone_size	cdr3_length	j_call	cdr3_aa	cdr3_nt
NA	TRBV18	NA	16	TRBJ1-2	CASSPSRADRLYGYTF	TGTGCCAGCTCACCATCCAGGGCCGATCGTCTGTATGGCTACACCTTC
TRBD1	TRBV6-5	NA	13	TRBJ2-7	CASSRDREYEQYF	TGTGCCAGCAGTCGGGACAGGGAATACGAGCAGTACTTC
NA	TRBV30	NA	13	TRBJ1-5	CAWSDGGAQPQHF	TGTGCCTGGAGCGACGGAGGGGCTCAGCCCCAGCATTTT
NA	TRBV9	NA	13	TRBJ1-5	CASSGTDNQPQHF	TGTGCCAGCAGTGGGACTGATAATCAGCCCCAGCATTTT
NA	TRBV7-2	NA	13	TRBJ1-1	CASSSYGLVKAFF	TGTGCCAGCAGCTCCTACGGTTTAGTGAAGGCTTTCTTT
TRBD1	TRBV12-3/TRBV12-4	NA	13	TRBJ1-5	CASSFQQGGPQHF	TGTGCCAGCAGTTTCCAACAGGGGGGGCCCCAGCATTTT
TRBD1	TRBV6-4	NA	14	TRBJ1-1	CASRDGQGASEAFF	TGTGCCAGCAGAGACGGACAGGGGGCGTCTGAAGCTTTCTTT
TRBD1	TRBV2	once	12	TRBJ1-2	CASSQTGVPYTF	TGTGCCAGCAGTCAGACAGGGGTGCCCTACACCTTC
NA	TRBV30	NA	13	TRBJ2-5	CAWSLGGAETQYF	TGTGCCTGGAGTCTTGGGGGCGCGGAGACCCAGTACTTC
NA	TRBV5-4	NA	13	TRBJ2-5	CASSPGLKETQYF	TGTGCCAGCAGCCCGGGGTTAAAAGAGACCCAGTACTTC
TRBD1	TRBV3-1/TRBV3-2	NA	21	TRBJ1-2	CASSQVWVLGRTGQSNYGYTF	TGTGCCAGCAGCCAAGTTTGGGTGTTGGGTCGGACGGGACAGAGTAACTATGGCTACACCTTC
TRBD1	TRBV5-6	few	14	TRBJ2-7	CASSLGQGRYEQYF	TGTGCCAGCAGTCTTGGACAGGGACGTTACGAGCAGTACTTC
TRBD2	TRBV6-5	NA	13	TRBJ2-7	CASSASGTYEQYF	TGTGCCAGCAGCGCTAGCGGAACCTACGAGCAGTACTTC
TRBD1	TRBV7-8	NA	16	TRBJ1-5	CASSEHRGRWDQPQHF	TGTGCCAGCAGCGAACACAGGGGCCGTTGGGATCAGCCCCAGCATTTT
TRBD2	TRBV18	NA	16	TRBJ2-2	CASSPLAGANTGELFF	TGTGCCAGCTCACCACTAGCGGGAGCGAACACCGGGGAGCTGTTTTTT
TRBD2	TRBV12-3/TRBV12-4	once	13	TRBJ2-3	CASSLGTTYTQYF	TGTGCCAGCAGTCTCGGGACTACCTATACGCAGTATTTT
NA	TRBV7-9	once	12	TRBJ2-7	CASSQGLYEQYF	TGTGCCAGCAGTCAGGGGCTCTACGAGCAGTACTTC
NA	TRBV18	NA	16	TRBJ1-1	CASSPEVSGGNTEAFF	TGTGCCAGCTCACCAGAGGTCTCCGGTGGGAACACTGAAGCTTTCTTT
NA	TRBV18	NA	19	TRBJ2-3	CASSPTGGGSGRVTDTQYF	TGTGCCAGCTCACCAACAGGGGGCGGAAGCGGGAGAGTCACAGATACGCAGTATTTT
NA	TRBV19	NA	13	TRBJ2-5	CASSETGIETQYF	TGTGCCAGTAGTGAAACAGGGATCGAGACCCAGTACTTC
TRBD2	TRBV5-4	NA	14	TRBJ2-3	CASSLTSGGGTQYF	TGTGCCAGCAGCTTGACTAGCGGGGGGGGTACGCAGTATTTT
TRBD2	TRBV5-1	once	17	TRBJ2-7	CASSLAVTSGMGYEQYF	TGCGCCAGCAGCTTGGCCGTCACTAGCGGGATGGGGTACGAGCAGTACTTC
NA	TRBV11-2	NA	14	TRBJ1-5	CASSLDKHFQPQHF	TGTGCCAGCAGCTTAGACAAGCACTTCCAGCCCCAGCATTTT
TRBD1	TRBV15	once	13	TRBJ1-1	CATSRGTDSEAFF	TGTGCCACCAGCAGGGGGACAGATTCTGAAGCTTTCTTT
NA	TRBV29-1	NA	12	TRBJ1-1	CSVKAGDTEAFF	TGCAGCGTTAAAGCGGGGGACACTGAAGCTTTCTTT
TRBD1	TRBV5-4	NA	14	TRBJ2-5	CASSLDRGPETQYF	TGTGCCAGCAGCTTGGACAGGGGGCCTGAGACCCAGTACTTC
TRBD2	TRBV27	NA	15	TRBJ2-1	CASSFHAGVSPQQFF	TGTGCCAGCAGTTTTCACGCGGGAGTGTCTCCGCAGCAGTTCTTC
NA	TRBV6-1	many	14	TRBJ2-2	CASSEDPGAGELFF	TGTGCCAGCAGTGAAGACCCCGGGGCCGGGGAGCTGTTTTTT
NA	TRBV29-1	NA	14	TRBJ2-1	CSVEGQGGGNEQFF	TGCAGCGTTGAAGGGCAGGGAGGGGGCAATGAGCAGTTCTTC
NA	TRBV6-5	few	10	TRBJ2-5	CASAPGTQYF	TGTGCCAGCGCGCCCGGGACCCAGTACTTC
TRBD1	TRBV5-1	NA	15	TRBJ2-3	CASGPTGGETDTQYF	TGCGCCAGCGGACCGACAGGGGGAGAGACAGATACGCAGTATTTT
NA	TRBV21-1	NA	17	TRBJ2-2	CASSRLAGGQNTGELFF	TGTGCCAGCAGCAGGTTAGCGGGAGGACAGAACACCGGGGAGCTGTTTTTT
NA	TRBV28	NA	15	TRBJ1-4	CASSLSNPGAEKLFF	TGTGCCAGCAGTTTGTCGAACCCTGGGGCCGAAAAACTGTTTTTT